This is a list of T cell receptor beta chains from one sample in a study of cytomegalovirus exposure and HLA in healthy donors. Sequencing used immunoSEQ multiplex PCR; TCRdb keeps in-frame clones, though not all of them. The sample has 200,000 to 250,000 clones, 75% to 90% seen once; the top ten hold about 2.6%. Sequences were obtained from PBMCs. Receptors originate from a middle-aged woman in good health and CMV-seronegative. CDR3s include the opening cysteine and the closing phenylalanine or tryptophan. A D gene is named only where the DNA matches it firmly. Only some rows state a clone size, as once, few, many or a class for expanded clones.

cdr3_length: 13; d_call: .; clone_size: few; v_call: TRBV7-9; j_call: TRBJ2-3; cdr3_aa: CASTPQSLDTQYF; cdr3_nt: TGTGCCAGCACCCCGCAATCACTAGATACGCAGTATTTT
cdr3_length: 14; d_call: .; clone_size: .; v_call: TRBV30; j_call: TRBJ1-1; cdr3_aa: CAWERISLNTEAFF; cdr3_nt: TGTGCCTGGGAGAGGATCAGCTTGAACACTGAAGCTTTCTTT
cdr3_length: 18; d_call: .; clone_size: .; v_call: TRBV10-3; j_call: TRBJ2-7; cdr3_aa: CAISESIVGAGSLSEQYF; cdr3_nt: TGTGCCATCAGTGAGTCGATTGTTGGAGCCGGGTCTCTCTCCGAGCAGTACTTC
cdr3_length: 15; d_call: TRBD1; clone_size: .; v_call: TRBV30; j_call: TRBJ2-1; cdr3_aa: CAWRGYRGYYNEQFF; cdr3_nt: TGTGCCTGGAGAGGATACAGGGGCTACTACAATGAGCAGTTCTTC
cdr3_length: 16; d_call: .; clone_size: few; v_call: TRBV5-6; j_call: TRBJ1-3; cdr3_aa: CASSLSGRAIGNTIYF; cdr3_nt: TGTGCCAGCAGCTTGTCGGGCAGGGCGATTGGAAACACCATATATTTT
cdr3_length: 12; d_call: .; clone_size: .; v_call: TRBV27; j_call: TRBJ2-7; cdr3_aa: CASSDFRSEQYF; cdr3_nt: TGTGCCAGCAGTGACTTTCGATCCGAGCAGTACTTC
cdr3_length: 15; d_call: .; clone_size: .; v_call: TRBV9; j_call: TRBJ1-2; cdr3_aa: CASSFRQQGHYGYTF; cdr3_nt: TGTGCCAGCAGCTTCCGACAACAGGGACACTATGGCTACACCTTC
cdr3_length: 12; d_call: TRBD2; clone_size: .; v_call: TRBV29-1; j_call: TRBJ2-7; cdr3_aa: CSVSGMTYEQYF; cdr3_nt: TGCAGCGTCAGCGGGATGACCTACGAGCAGTACTTC
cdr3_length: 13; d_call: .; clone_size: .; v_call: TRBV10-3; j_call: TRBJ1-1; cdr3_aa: CAISAVADTEAFF; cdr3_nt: TGTGCCATCAGTGCGGTGGCGGACACTGAAGCTTTCTTT
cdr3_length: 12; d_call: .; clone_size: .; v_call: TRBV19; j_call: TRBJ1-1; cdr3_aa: CASSMSNSEAFF; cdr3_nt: TGTGCCAGTAGTATGAGTAACAGTGAAGCTTTCTTT
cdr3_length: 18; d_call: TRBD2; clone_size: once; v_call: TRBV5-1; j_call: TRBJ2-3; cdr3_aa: CASSTGSSAGGTPDTQYF; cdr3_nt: TGCGCCAGCAGCACCGGAAGTTCAGCGGGAGGCACCCCAGATACGCAGTATTTT
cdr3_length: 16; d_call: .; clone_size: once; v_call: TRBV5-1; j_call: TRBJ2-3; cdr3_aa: CASSPGDSSSTDTQYF; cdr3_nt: TGCGCCAGCAGCCCGGGGGACAGCTCTAGCACAGATACGCAGTATTTT
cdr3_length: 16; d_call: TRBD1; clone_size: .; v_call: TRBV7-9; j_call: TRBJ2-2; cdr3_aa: CASSAPGTGITGELFF; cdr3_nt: TGTGCCAGCAGCGCCCCCGGGACAGGCATAACCGGGGAGCTGTTTTTT
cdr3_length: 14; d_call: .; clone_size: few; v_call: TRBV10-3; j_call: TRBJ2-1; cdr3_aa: CAGGDSAAYNEQFF; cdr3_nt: TGTGCCGGAGGGGACTCTGCGGCCTACAATGAGCAGTTCTTC
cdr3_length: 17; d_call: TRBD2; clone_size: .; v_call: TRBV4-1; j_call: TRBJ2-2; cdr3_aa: CASSQEGVGGLAGELFF; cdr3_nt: TGCGCCAGCAGCCAAGAAGGGGTCGGGGGACTAGCCGGGGAGCTGTTTTTT
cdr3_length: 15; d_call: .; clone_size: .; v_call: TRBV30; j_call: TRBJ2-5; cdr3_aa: CAWTGRGGRGETQYF; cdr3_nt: TGTGCCTGGACGGGCCGCGGTGGCAGGGGAGAGACCCAGTACTTC
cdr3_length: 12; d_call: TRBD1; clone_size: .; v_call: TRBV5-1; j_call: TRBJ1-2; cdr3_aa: CASGTGNYGYTF; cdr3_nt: TGCGCCAGCGGGACAGGGAACTATGGCTACACCTTC
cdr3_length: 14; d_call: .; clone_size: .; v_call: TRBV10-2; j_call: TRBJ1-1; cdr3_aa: CASRGGGPLVEAFF; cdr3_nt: TGCGCCAGCAGGGGAGGAGGCCCCCTGGTAGAAGCTTTCTTT
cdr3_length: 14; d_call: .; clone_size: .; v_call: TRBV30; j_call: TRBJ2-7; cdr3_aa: CAWSVGGIPYEQYF; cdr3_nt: TGTGCCTGGAGTGTCGGCGGGATCCCCTACGAGCAGTACTTC
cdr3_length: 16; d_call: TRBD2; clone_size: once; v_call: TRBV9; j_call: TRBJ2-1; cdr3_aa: CASSVGVAGADNEQFF; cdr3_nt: TGTGCCAGCAGCGTAGGGGTAGCGGGAGCTGACAATGAGCAGTTCTTC
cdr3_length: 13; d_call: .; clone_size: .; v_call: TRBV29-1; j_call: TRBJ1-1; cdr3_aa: CSGGGQSGTEAFF; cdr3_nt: TGCAGCGGGGGGGGCCAGTCGGGCACTGAAGCTTTCTTT
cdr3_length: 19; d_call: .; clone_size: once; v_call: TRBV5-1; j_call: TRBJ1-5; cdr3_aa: CASSTFPGTPTYSNQPQHF; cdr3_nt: TGCGCCAGCAGCACCTTCCCCGGGACACCGACTTATAGCAATCAGCCCCAGCATTTT
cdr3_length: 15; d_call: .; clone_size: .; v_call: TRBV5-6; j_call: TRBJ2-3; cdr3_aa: CASSVRSFAADTQYF; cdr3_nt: TGTGCCAGCAGCGTTAGATCGTTTGCGGCAGATACGCAGTATTTT
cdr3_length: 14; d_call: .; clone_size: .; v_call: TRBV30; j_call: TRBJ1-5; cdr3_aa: CAWSTGGSNQPQHF; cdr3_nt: TGTGCCTGGAGTACCGGCGGTAGCAATCAGCCCCAGCATTTT
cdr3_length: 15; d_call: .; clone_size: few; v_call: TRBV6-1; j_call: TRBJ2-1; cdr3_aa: CASSEFGGSYNEQFF; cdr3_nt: TGTGCCAGCAGTGAATTTGGCGGCTCCTACAATGAGCAGTTCTTC
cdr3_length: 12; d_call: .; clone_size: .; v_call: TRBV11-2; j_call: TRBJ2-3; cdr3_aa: CASSLTTDTQYF; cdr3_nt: TGTGCCAGCAGCTTAACTACAGATACGCAGTATTTT
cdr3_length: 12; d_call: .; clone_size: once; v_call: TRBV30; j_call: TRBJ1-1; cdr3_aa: CAWSVMSTEAFF; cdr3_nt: TGTGCCTGGAGTGTCATGAGCACTGAAGCTTTCTTT
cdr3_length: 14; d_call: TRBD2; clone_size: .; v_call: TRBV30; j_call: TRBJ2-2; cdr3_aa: CAWKSGGTTGELFF; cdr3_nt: TGTGCCTGGAAGAGCGGGGGAACTACCGGGGAGCTGTTTTTT
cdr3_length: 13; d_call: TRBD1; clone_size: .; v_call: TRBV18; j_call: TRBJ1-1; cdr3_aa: CASSGQGGYEAFF; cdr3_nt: TGTGCCAGCTCCGGACAGGGAGGATATGAAGCTTTCTTT
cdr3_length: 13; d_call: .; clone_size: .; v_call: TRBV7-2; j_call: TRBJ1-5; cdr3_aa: CASSLDTGMPQHF; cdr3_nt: TGTGCCAGCAGCTTAGATACAGGGATGCCCCAGCATTTT
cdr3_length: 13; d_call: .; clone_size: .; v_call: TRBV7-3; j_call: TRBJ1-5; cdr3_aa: CASSLTRDQPQHF; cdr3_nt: TGTGCCAGCAGCTTAACACGGGATCAGCCCCAGCATTTT
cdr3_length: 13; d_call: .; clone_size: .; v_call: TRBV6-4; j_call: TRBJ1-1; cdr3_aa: CASSAERATEAFF; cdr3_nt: TGTGCCAGCAGTGCCGAGCGGGCTACTGAGGCTTTCTTT
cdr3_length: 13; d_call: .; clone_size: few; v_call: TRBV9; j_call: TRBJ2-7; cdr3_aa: CASSATWGHEQYF; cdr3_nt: TGTGCCAGCAGCGCTACGTGGGGCCACGAGCAGTACTTC
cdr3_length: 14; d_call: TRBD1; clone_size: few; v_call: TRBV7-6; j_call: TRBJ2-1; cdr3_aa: CASSFWDRDNEQFF; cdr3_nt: TGTGCCAGCAGCTTCTGGGACAGGGACAATGAGCAGTTCTTC
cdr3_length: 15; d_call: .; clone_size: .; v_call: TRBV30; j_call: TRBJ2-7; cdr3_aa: CAWSVLGFLSYEQYF; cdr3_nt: TGTGCCTGGAGTGTATTGGGCTTCCTTTCCTACGAGCAGTACTTC
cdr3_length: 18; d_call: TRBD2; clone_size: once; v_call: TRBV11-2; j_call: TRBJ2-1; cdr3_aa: CASSFLFLTSGRRSEQFF; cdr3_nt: TGTGCCAGCAGCTTCCTTTTCCTGACTAGCGGGAGGAGGAGTGAGCAGTTCTTC
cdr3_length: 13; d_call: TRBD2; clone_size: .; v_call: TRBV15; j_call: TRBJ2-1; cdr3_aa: CATSRLAGDEQFF; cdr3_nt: TGTGCCACCAGCAGGCTAGCGGGAGATGAGCAGTTCTTC
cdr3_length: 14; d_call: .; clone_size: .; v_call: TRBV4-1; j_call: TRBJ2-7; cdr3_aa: CASSPVAVLGGQYF; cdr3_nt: TGCGCCAGCAGCCCCGTGGCCGTTCTGGGAGGGCAGTACTTC
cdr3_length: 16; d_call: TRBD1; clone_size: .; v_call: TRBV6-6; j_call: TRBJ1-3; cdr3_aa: CASSYSPGQGGNTIYF; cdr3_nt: TGTGCCAGCAGTTACTCTCCGGGACAGGGAGGAAACACCATATATTTT
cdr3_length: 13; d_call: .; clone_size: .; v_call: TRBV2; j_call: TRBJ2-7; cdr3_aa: CASSDGVTYEQYF; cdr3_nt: TGTGCCAGCAGTGACGGGGTAACCTACGAGCAGTACTTC
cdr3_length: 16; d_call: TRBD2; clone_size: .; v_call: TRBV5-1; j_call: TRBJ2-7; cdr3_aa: CASSLGLAGGTYEQYF; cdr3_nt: TGCGCCAGCAGCTTGGGGCTAGCGGGAGGAACCTACGAGCAGTACTTC
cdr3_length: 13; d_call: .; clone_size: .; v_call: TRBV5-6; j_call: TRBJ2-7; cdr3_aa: CASRSDTAYEQYF; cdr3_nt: TGTGCCAGCAGGTCGGACACCGCCTACGAGCAGTACTTC
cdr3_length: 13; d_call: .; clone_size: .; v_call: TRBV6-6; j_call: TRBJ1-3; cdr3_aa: CASRTDSGNTIYF; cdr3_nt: TGTGCCAGCAGGACAGACTCTGGAAACACCATATATTTT
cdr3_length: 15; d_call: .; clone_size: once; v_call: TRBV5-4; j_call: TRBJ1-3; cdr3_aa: CASSPGGVPGNTIYF; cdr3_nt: TGTGCCAGCAGCCCGGGGGGAGTCCCTGGAAACACCATATATTTT
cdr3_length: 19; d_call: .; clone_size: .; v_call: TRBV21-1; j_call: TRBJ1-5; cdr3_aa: CASSKDPGSLESSNQPQHF; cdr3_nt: TGTGCCAGCAGCAAAGATCCGGGGTCCCTAGAGAGTAGCAATCAGCCCCAGCATTTT
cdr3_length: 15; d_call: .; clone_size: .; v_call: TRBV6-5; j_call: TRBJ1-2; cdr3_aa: CASSYLEGSRSGYTF; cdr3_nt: TGTGCCAGCAGTTACTTGGAGGGTTCTAGGAGCGGCTACACCTTC
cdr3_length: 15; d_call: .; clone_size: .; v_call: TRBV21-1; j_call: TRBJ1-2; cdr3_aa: CASSICGQGAVGYTF; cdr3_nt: TGTGCCAGCAGCATTTGCGGACAGGGGGCAGTTGGCTACACCTTC
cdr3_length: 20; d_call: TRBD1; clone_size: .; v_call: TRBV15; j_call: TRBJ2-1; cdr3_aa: CATSRAPGQGRLGSYNEQFF; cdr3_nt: TGTGCCACCAGCAGGGCCCCGGGACAGGGTAGATTGGGGTCCTACAATGAGCAGTTCTTC
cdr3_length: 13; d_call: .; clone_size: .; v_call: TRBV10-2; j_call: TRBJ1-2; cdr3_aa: CASWVAGDYGYTF; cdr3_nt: TGCGCCAGCTGGGTAGCAGGGGACTATGGCTACACCTTC
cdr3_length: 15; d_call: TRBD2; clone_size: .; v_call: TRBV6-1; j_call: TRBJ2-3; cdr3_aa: CASTGLAVEADTQYF; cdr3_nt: TGTGCCAGCACCGGACTAGCGGTCGAGGCAGATACGCAGTATTTT
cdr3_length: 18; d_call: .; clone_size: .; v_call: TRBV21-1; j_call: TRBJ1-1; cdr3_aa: CASSKVPDCVYMNTEAFF; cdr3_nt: TGTGCCAGCAGCAAAGTCCCGGACTGCGTTTACATGAACACTGAAGCTTTCTTT
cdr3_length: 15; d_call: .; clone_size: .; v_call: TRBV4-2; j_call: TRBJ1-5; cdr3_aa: CASRPRGYSNQPQHF; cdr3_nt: TGTGCCAGCAGACCCAGGGGTTATAGCAATCAGCCCCAGCATTTT
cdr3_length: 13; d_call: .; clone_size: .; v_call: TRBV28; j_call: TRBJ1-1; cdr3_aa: CASSLTENTEAFF; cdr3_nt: TGTGCCAGCAGTTTAACAGAGAACACTGAAGCTTTCTTT
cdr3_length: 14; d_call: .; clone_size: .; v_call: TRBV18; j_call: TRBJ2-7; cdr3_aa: CASSPLGSPYEQYF; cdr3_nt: TGTGCCAGCTCACCACTGGGCAGCCCCTACGAGCAGTACTTC
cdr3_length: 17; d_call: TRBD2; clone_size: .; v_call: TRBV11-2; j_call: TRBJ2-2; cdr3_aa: CASSSVSGRVLPGELFF; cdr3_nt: TGTGCCAGCAGCTCCGTTAGCGGGAGAGTGCTCCCCGGGGAGCTGTTTTTT
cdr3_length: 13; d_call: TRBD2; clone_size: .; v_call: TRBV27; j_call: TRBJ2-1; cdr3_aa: CASGEGTNNEQFF; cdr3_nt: TGTGCCAGTGGGGAGGGGACTAACAATGAGCAGTTCTTC
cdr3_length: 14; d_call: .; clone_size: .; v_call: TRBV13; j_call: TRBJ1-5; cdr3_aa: CASSWGYSNQPQHF; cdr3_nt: TGTGCCAGCAGCTGGGGCTATAGCAATCAGCCCCAGCATTTT